The entry below describes one T cell receptor (beta chain). The source of the sample is a study of blood T cell repertoires in COVID-19. Study as a whole: The samples span acute and convalescent COVID-19 from the United States, Italy and Spain. PBMCs, B-cell-depleted T cells, or T cells provided the cDNA or gDNA that made up the material.

Individuals aged about 18 to 100 years were recruited from approximately 24 US areas. Clinical histories supplied by participants themselves formed the basis of cohort assignment. Germline CDR1 reads SEHNR; CDR2 reads FQNEAQ (reference sequence). V was cut by 5 bases and J by 0 bases, with 9 bases left in between. CDR3 size: 14 residues. The data were produced by immunoSEQ multiplex PCR, yet TCRdb's version contains in-frame clones alone and is incomplete. The sample has 180,000 or so clones, about four fifths seen once. The origin of this receptor is a woman aged 50 to 65 in a cohort exposed to, infected with or recovered from COVID-19 (not recorded which). The rearrangement links TRBV7-9 to TRBJ2-3; D perhaps matches TRBD1 (5 bases). Sequenced: PBMCs or T cells enriched from blood (not recorded which). The CDR3 bases are TGTGCCAGCAGCCCCAGGGCTAGCACAGATACGCAGTATTTT. It encodes CASSPRASTDTQYF.